A selection of T cell receptor beta chains follows, all from one sample in a study of CD8+ T cells in alopecia areata. Only in-frame clones appear in the TCRdb table, and some are missing; sequencing was by immunoSEQ multiplex PCR. The data show approximately 300,000 clones, about 62% seen once. Sequencing used CD4+ T cells sorted from blood, obtained at week 24, from a patient treated with tofacitinib. The source is a human donor with alopecia areata. CDR3s leave out the opening cysteine and the closing phenylalanine or tryptophan.

TRBJ1-2 TRBV6-1 ASSVTGAYGYT
TRBJ2-1 TRBV4-1 ASSSAQEQF
TRBJ1-5 TRBV30 AWSSVRDQPQH
TRBJ2-5 TRBV7-2 ASRRRGGGETQY
TRBJ1-2 TRBV2 ASSEARTANYGYT
TRBJ1-1 TRBV28 ATHGPGPGSTEAF
TRBJ2-3 TRBV10-3 AISESGTETDTQY
TRBJ2-5 TRBV5-6 ASSSGQGETQY
TRBJ1-1 TRBV7-2 ASSARQGTEAF
TRBJ2-3 TRBV7-8 ASSPPGRTDTQY
TRBJ1-2 TRBV11-2 ASSLSGRGYGYT
TRBJ1-2 TRBV2 ASSDSTGGRIDYT
TRBJ2-1 TRBV27 ASSLGLALGEEQF
TRBJ2-2 TRBV7-2 ASSLVIRTGELF
TRBJ2-1 TRBV30 AWTQNSARQGEQF
TRBJ2-5 TRBV4-1 ASSQDRSRRVGPETQY
TRBJ2-5 TRBV30 AWSLRETQY
TRBJ2-7 TRBV2 ASGTVPYEQY
TRBJ1-5 TRBV30 AWSASGTGNQPQH
TRBJ2-5 TRBV7-9 ASSYQGGETQY
TRBJ1-1 TRBV5-1 ASSFKSNGTKAGNTEAF
TRBJ1-5 TRBV29-1 NRQEDRSNQPQH